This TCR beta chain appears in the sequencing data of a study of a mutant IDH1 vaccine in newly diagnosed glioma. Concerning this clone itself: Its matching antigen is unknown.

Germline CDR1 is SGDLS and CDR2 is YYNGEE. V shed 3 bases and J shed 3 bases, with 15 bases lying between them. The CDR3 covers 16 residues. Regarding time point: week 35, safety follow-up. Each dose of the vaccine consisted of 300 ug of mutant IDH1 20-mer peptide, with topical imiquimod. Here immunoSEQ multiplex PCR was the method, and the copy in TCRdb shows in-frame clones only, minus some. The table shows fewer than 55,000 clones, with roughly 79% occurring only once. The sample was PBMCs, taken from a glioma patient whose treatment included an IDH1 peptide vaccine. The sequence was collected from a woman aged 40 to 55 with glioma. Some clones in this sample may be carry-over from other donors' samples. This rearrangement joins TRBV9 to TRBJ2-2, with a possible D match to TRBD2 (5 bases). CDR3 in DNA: TGTGCCAGCAGCGACCAGCGACGGGGTGACACCGGGGAGCTGTTTTTT. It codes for CASSDQRRGDTGELFF.